This T cell receptor beta chain appears in the sequencing data of a study of STAT5B mutations in CD4+ large granular lymphocyte leukemia. The assay was run at survey level. Method: immunoSEQ multiplex PCR; TCRdb's copy keeps in-frame clones and lacks some. The sample comprises fewer than 35,000 clones, 72% of which are singletons, and about 2.1% rests with the top ten. Findings and limits, study-wide: CD4-sorted patient repertoires seemed more clonal than healthy CD4+ repertoires.

This clone was found a few times. The antigen is unknown. The CDR3 sequence is 16 residues long. With 1 base clipped from V and 1 base from J, the junction kept 1 base outside the gene matches. Germline CDR1 SGHRS, CDR2 YFSETQ. The material sequenced was CD4+ T cells from blood buffy coats. The TCR was taken from a human donor in good health. The chain recombines TRBV5-1 with TRBJ2-2; 10 bases match TRBD2. The CDR3 nucleotides are TGCGCCAGCAGCTTGCCTAGCGGGGGGAACACCGGGGAGCTGTTTTTT. Translation: CASSLPSGGNTGELFF.